These 6 T cell receptor beta chains came from one sample sequenced in a study of T-cell reconstitution after alpha-beta-depleted transplantation in children. Library preparation (for TCRbeta) was performed with unique molecular identifiers. MiXCR, applied by TCRdb to the PCR reads, yields one record per CDR3 protein. The table shows a few hundred thousand distinct CDR3 sequences, with roughly 27% occurring only once. The input for sequencing was PBMCs, taken before TCRalphabeta/CD19-depleted stem cell transplant. These receptors were taken from a boy under two years old with Wiskott-Aldrich syndrome, due to receive a stem cell transplant.

The chain recombines TRBV12-3 or TRBV12-4 with TRBJ2-1; the D gene could be TRBD1 or TRBD2 (5 bases each). This CDR3 comprises 14 residues. The V end was cut by 8 bases, the J end by 2 bases, with 13 bases between. CDR3 amino acids: CASSGTDTYNEQFF. The CDR3 DNA reads TGTGCCAGCTCCGGGACGGACACCTACAATGAGCAGTTCTTC.

Details on this clonotype: At one of its ends the junction is not consistent with the germline gene, which may arise from a read error. The chain links TRBV29-1 to TRBJ2-5; D may be TRBD1 (6 bases). The CDR3 consists of 15 residues. The V gene's germline CDR1 is SQVTM and CDR2 ANQGSEA. The DNA of the CDR3 is TGCAGCGTGTTCGGGACCTTGCAGGGGAGAGAGACCCAGTACTTT. Amino acids: CSVFGTLQGRETQYF.

This clonotype was observed a few times. The chain joins TRBV5-6 to TRBJ2-5, with unresolved D. Germline lookup yields CDR1 SGHDT and CDR2 YYEEEE. The CDR3 is 14 residues long. V lost 1 base to trimming and J lost 5 bases, with 12 bases between them. The CDR3 region is CASSLWEGLETQYF. In nucleotides, the CDR3 is TGTGCCAGCAGCTTGTGGGAAGGGCTTGAGACCCAGTACTTC. Full variable domain (remainder filled in from reference TRBV5-6 and TRBJ2-5): DAGVTQSPTHLIKTRGQQVTLRCSPKSGHDTVSWYQQALGQGPQFIFQYYEEEERQRGNFPDRFSGHQFPNYSSELNVNALLLGDSALYLCASSLWEGLETQYFGPGTRLLVL.

The chain couples TRBV20-1 to TRBJ2-1; D not certain. The V end lost 3 bases, the J end lost 7 bases, and 7 bases lay between the germline ends. The V gene's germline CDR1 is DFQATT and CDR2 SNEGSKA (reference sequence). The CDR3 runs 11 residues. CDR3 nucleotides: TGCAGTGCTAGTCGGTCGAATGAGCAGTTCTTC. Translated: CSASRSNEQFF.

There are a few counts of this clonotype. The chain couples TRBV30 to TRBJ1-5; D perhaps matches TRBD1 (5 bases). Germline V gene lookup returns CDR1 GTSNPN and CDR2 SVGIG (reference sequence). Trimming left V 2 bases short and J 0 bases short, with 14 bases between. The CDR3 sequence is 16 residues long. The CDR3 coding sequence is TGTGCCTGGAGTATGAGGGGTTGGGATAGCAATCAGCCCCAGCATTTT. Translated: CAWSMRGWDSNQPQHF.

This clonotype was counted a few times. This chain connects TRBV28 to TRBJ1-2, with a tentative D call TRBD1 (5 bases). V lost 6 bases and J lost 4, with 12 bases in between. This CDR3 region has 13 residues. The germline CDR1 and CDR2 sequences are MDHEN and SYDVKM. Written as DNA, the CDR3 is TGTGCCAGCAGGAGGGGACCGCTCTATGGCTACACCTTC. Amino acids: CASRRGPLYGYTF.